This T cell receptor beta chain was identified in a study of blood T cell repertoires in COVID-19. On the study more broadly: T cells, B-cell-depleted T cells, or PBMCs supplied cDNA or gDNA.

How the authors handled the data: Amplification of reference gene primers was used by the study to estimate nucleated cell counts. Profiled with immunoSEQ multiplex PCR; TCRdb holds only in-frame clones, not every one. V, J and clone size derive from that table, while D and trimming were established from the DNA sequence. The profile shows about 160,000 clones, 82% of them singletons. Sequencing input: peripheral blood. This clonotype originated in a woman in her thirties or forties with COVID-19, enrolled during active disease.

The CDR3 nucleotides read TGCGCCAGCAGTGAGTCTTCAGACTATGGCTACACCTTC. This translates into CASSESSDYGYTF. The J gene is TRBJ1-2, the V gene TRBV10-1; D uncertain. Looked up from germline, CDR1 is WNHNN and CDR2 is SYGVQD (reference sequence). The length of the CDR3 is 13 residues. Trimming cost V 0 bases and J 3 bases, with 5 bases left between them.